This T cell receptor beta chain was profiled in a study of technical replicates of blood from a handful of donors (dated by TCRdb to about 2017). V lost 3 bases and J lost 9 bases, and the count of bases not matched to a germline gene is 13. From its cysteine to its phenylalanine, the CDR3 spans 16 amino acids. The read is trimmed to its CDR3 DNA, 48 bases read in frame from base 1. Taken from the germline V gene, the CDR1 and CDR2 loops are KGHSH and LQKENI. As regards this clone: Its target antigen remains unknown. Nothing much larger sits one base from this clone, and base qualities are not available.

The library was produced with the immunoSEQ multiplex PCR assay. In TCRdb, the immuneACCESS table is reduced to in-frame sequences with V and J assigned. These tables do not hold every clone; where another copy was compared, an unresolved V gene accounts for under half, and the others remain unexplained. This sample is represented by tens of thousands of clones; about 90% of them were singletons. The ten biggest clones cover approximately 5% of the sample. The material sequenced was PBMCs. This chain joins TRBV18 to TRBJ2-1, with 8 bases in between that match TRBD2. The clonotype originates from a human donor in good health. Some clones in this sample may be carry-over from other donors' samples. In nucleotides, the sequence is TGTGCCAGCTCACCTAGGGAAAGAGCGGGAGATGTTGAGCAGTTCTTC. Translated, it reads CASSPRERAGDVEQFF.